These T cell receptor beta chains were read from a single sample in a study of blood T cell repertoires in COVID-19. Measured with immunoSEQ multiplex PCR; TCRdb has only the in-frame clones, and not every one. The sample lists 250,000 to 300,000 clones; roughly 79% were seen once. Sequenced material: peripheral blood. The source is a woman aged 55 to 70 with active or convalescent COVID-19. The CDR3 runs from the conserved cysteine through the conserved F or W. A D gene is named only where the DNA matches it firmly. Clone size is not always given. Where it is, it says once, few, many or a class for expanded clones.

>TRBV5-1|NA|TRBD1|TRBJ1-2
TGCGCCAGCAGCTTGGCCACAGGGGGTGTAGATGGCTACACCTTC
CASSLATGGVDGYTF
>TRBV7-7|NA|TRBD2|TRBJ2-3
TGTGCTAGCAGCTTACGAGCGGGGGGGATCACAGATACGCAGTATTTT
CASSLRAGGITDTQYF
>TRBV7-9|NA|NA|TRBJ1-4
TGTGCCAGCAGCCCCGGACAGACCACTACTAATGAAAAACTGTTTTTT
CASSPGQTTTNEKLFF
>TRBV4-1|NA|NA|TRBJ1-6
TGCGCCAGCAGCCAAGATGTGGGGGGTAATTCACCCCTCCACTTT
CASSQDVGGNSPLHF
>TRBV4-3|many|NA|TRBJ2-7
TGCGCCAGCAGCCAAGTTAGCTACAGGGACCCCTACGAGCAGTACTTC
CASSQVSYRDPYEQYF
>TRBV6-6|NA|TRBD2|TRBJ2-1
TGTGCCAGCAGTGCCCCGGGAGGAAATGAGCAGTTCTTC
CASSAPGGNEQFF
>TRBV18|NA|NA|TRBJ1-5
TGTGCCAGCTCAAAGGGACAAACAGGACTCGGGGACAATCAGCCCCAGCATTTT
CASSKGQTGLGDNQPQHF
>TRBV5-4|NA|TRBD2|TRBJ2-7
TGTGCCAGCAGCTTTAGCGGGGGGGGATACGAGCAGTACTTC
CASSFSGGGYEQYF
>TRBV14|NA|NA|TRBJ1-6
TGTGCCAGCAGCCAAGAGGCAGGCGCCTCACCCCTCCACTTT
CASSQEAGASPLHF
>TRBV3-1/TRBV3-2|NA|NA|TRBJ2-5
TGTGCCAGCAGCCAAGTGGAGGGATCCCCCCAAGAGACCCAGTACTTC
CASSQVEGSPQETQYF
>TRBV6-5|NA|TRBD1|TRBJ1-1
TGTGCCAGCAGCGCATGGACAGGGACCACTGAAGCTTTCTTT
CASSAWTGTTEAFF
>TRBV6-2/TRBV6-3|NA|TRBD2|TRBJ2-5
TGTGCCAGCAGTTACTCGTACCCCGGGGGGGGAGAGACCCAGTACTTC
CASSYSYPGGGETQYF
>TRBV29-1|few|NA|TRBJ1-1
TGCAGCGTTTGGCACACTGAAGCTTTCTTT
CSVWHTEAFF
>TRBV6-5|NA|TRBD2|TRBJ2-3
TGTGCCAGCAGTTACAAGGCGGGGGGGCAAGATACGCAGTATTTT
CASSYKAGGQDTQYF
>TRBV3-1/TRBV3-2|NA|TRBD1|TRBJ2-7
TGTGCCAGCAGCCAAGGACAGGGGGGGGAGCAGTACTTC
CASSQGQGGEQYF
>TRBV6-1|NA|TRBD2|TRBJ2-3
TGTGCCAGCAGTGAAACGAGTGGCGGGGGAACAGATACGCAGTATTTT
CASSETSGGGTDTQYF
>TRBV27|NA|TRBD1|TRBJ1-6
TGTGCCAGCAGTTTCCTAGGACAGGAGGGCTATAATTCACCCCTCCACTTT
CASSFLGQEGYNSPLHF
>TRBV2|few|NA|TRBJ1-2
TGTGCCAGCAGTGGCCCAAGCCTTTATGGCTACACCTTC
CASSGPSLYGYTF
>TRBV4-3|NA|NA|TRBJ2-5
TGCGCCAGCAGCCAAGAGTGGCTCGCGGCTGAGACCCAGTACTTC
CASSQEWLAAETQYF
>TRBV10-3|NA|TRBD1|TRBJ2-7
TGTGCCATCAGAGGGGGGACAGGGACCTACGAGCAGTACTTC
CAIRGGTGTYEQYF
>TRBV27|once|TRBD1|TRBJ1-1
TGTGCCAGCAGTCACAGGGGCCCCACTGAAGCTTTCTTT
CASSHRGPTEAFF
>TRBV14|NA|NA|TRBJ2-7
TGTGCCAGCAGCCAGTTCAGGGGTCTGTACGAGCAGTACTTC
CASSQFRGLYEQYF